Detailed here is one T cell receptor beta chain. Libraries were prepared by immunoSEQ multiplex PCR; TCRdb keeps only in-frame clonotypes and omits some of them. Of about 15,000 clones in the sample, about 88% were seen once. The source of the sample is a study of OX40 agonist ivuxolimab in advanced cancers. CDR1 SGHRS and CDR2 YFSETQ come from the germline V gene. CDR3 length: 15 amino acids. V dropped 6 bases and J dropped 3 bases, with 19 bases sitting between them. The material sequenced was CD4+ or CD8+ T cells sorted from blood, taken in a trial of the OX40 agonist ivuxolimab. The sequence was collected from an adult with an advanced solid tumor such as melanoma, head and neck, liver or kidney cancer. The J gene is TRBJ2-7, the V gene TRBV5-1; a weak D match, TRBD2 (7 bases). CDR3 amino acids: CASTRGGGEGYEQYF. The CDR3 DNA sequence: TGCGCCAGCACCCGAGGGGGGGGAGAAGGCTACGAGCAGTACTTC.